This is a list of T cell receptor beta chains from one sample in a study of cytomegalovirus exposure and HLA in healthy donors. Assay used: immunoSEQ multiplex PCR; TCRdb lists only in-frame clones, some missing. The sample carries roughly 140,000 clones, approximately 80% recorded once. The source material was PBMCs. These receptors originate from a young woman in good health and CMV-seropositive. Each CDR3 is given with its conserved first and last residue. The D gene is left open where the match is weak. Only some rows state a clone size, as once, few, many or a class for expanded clones.

j_call: TRBJ1-1
clone_size: few
v_call: TRBV5-5
cdr3_length: 17
d_call: -
cdr3_nt: TGTGCCAGCAGCTTGGGGCGGCTGGGAGGGGGGAACACTGAAGCTTTCTTT
cdr3_aa: CASSLGRLGGGNTEAFF

j_call: TRBJ2-1
clone_size: -
v_call: TRBV7-2
cdr3_length: 15
d_call: -
cdr3_nt: TGTGCCAGCAGCTTAGAAGCATTCTCCTACAATGAGCAGTTCTTC
cdr3_aa: CASSLEAFSYNEQFF

j_call: TRBJ1-5
clone_size: few
v_call: TRBV6-6
cdr3_length: 16
d_call: -
cdr3_nt: TGTGCCAGCGGAACAGCAGGGGCGTATAGCAATCAGCCCCAGCATTTT
cdr3_aa: CASGTAGAYSNQPQHF

j_call: TRBJ2-5
clone_size: -
v_call: TRBV11-2
cdr3_length: 13
d_call: -
cdr3_nt: TGTGCCAGCAGCTCCGACAGCCAAGAGACCCAGTACTTC
cdr3_aa: CASSSDSQETQYF

j_call: TRBJ1-2
clone_size: -
v_call: TRBV5-6
cdr3_length: 15
d_call: -
cdr3_nt: TGTGCCAGCAGCTTGTGGGCAGGGTCAGACTATGGCTACACCTTC
cdr3_aa: CASSLWAGSDYGYTF

j_call: TRBJ1-4
clone_size: -
v_call: TRBV2
cdr3_length: 12
d_call: -
cdr3_nt: TGTGCCAGCAGGGCCCAGTGGGAAAAACTGTTTTTT
cdr3_aa: CASRAQWEKLFF

j_call: TRBJ2-7
clone_size: -
v_call: TRBV25-1
cdr3_length: 14
d_call: -
cdr3_nt: TGTGCCAGCAGTGACCCGATGGGTCGGCGGGAGCAGTACTTC
cdr3_aa: CASSDPMGRREQYF

j_call: TRBJ2-1
clone_size: -
v_call: TRBV7-2
cdr3_length: 14
d_call: TRBD2
cdr3_nt: TGTGCCAGCAGCCAGGGACTAGCGGGGCGCCTCAGGTTCTTC
cdr3_aa: CASSQGLAGRLRFF

j_call: TRBJ2-7
clone_size: medium-sized
v_call: TRBV27
cdr3_length: 15
d_call: -
cdr3_nt: TGTGCCAGCAGTTTCTTGGGGCGGGGAACCTACGAGCAGTACTTC
cdr3_aa: CASSFLGRGTYEQYF

j_call: TRBJ2-1
clone_size: many
v_call: TRBV7-9
cdr3_length: 16
d_call: TRBD1
cdr3_nt: TGTGCCAGCAGTTACGCGGGACAGGGTGTCGAGAATGAGCAGTTCTTC
cdr3_aa: CASSYAGQGVENEQFF

j_call: TRBJ1-2
clone_size: -
v_call: TRBV6-5
cdr3_length: 14
d_call: TRBD1
cdr3_nt: TGTGCCAGCAGTTACTCGAAGGGACAGGGAGACTACACCTTC
cdr3_aa: CASSYSKGQGDYTF

j_call: TRBJ1-2
clone_size: -
v_call: TRBV6-6
cdr3_length: 15
d_call: -
cdr3_nt: TGTGCCAGCAGTTACTCTACAGGGCAAGGTCGCGGCTACACCTTC
cdr3_aa: CASSYSTGQGRGYTF

j_call: TRBJ1-4
clone_size: -
v_call: TRBV5-1
cdr3_length: 14
d_call: -
cdr3_nt: TGCGCCAGCAGCTTGGGGCAGTTCCCTGAAAAACTGTTTTTT
cdr3_aa: CASSLGQFPEKLFF

j_call: TRBJ1-1
clone_size: -
v_call: TRBV5-1
cdr3_length: 15
d_call: -
cdr3_nt: TGCGCCAGCAGTTGGGTTACAGGCGAGAACACTGAAGCTTTCTTT
cdr3_aa: CASSWVTGENTEAFF

j_call: TRBJ2-7
clone_size: -
v_call: TRBV7-9
cdr3_length: 15
d_call: TRBD2
cdr3_nt: TGTGCCAGCAGCCCCGGACTAGTCGGCCTCTACGAGCAGTACTTC
cdr3_aa: CASSPGLVGLYEQYF

j_call: TRBJ1-5
clone_size: few
v_call: TRBV6-4
cdr3_length: 14
d_call: -
cdr3_nt: TGTGCCAGCAGTGACTCTTCCGGGAATCAGCCCCAGCATTTT
cdr3_aa: CASSDSSGNQPQHF

j_call: TRBJ2-1
clone_size: -
v_call: TRBV7-6
cdr3_length: 15
d_call: -
cdr3_nt: TGTGCCAGCAGCTCCACTATAGAGGACAGCAATGAGCAGTTCTTC
cdr3_aa: CASSSTIEDSNEQFF

j_call: TRBJ1-6
clone_size: -
v_call: TRBV2
cdr3_length: 13
d_call: TRBD1
cdr3_nt: TGTGCCAGCAGGGGGACAGCACTTTCACCCCTCCACTTT
cdr3_aa: CASRGTALSPLHF

j_call: TRBJ2-2
clone_size: few
v_call: TRBV6-6
cdr3_length: 15
d_call: -
cdr3_nt: TGTGCCAGCAGTCGGTTGGGTTTAGCGCAGGGGGAGCTGTTTTTT
cdr3_aa: CASSRLGLAQGELFF

j_call: TRBJ1-2
clone_size: -
v_call: TRBV11-2
cdr3_length: 14
d_call: -
cdr3_nt: TGTGCCAGCAGCCCCTCAGGACAGAAGAATGGCTACACCTTC
cdr3_aa: CASSPSGQKNGYTF

j_call: TRBJ1-2
clone_size: -
v_call: TRBV6-1
cdr3_length: 14
d_call: -
cdr3_nt: TGTGCCAGCAGTGAAAGGGCAGGGGACTATGGCTACACCTTC
cdr3_aa: CASSERAGDYGYTF

j_call: TRBJ2-5
clone_size: -
v_call: TRBV7-2
cdr3_length: 16
d_call: TRBD1
cdr3_nt: TGTGCCAGCAGCGACCCCGGGACAGCGCACCAAGAGACCCAGTACTTC
cdr3_aa: CASSDPGTAHQETQYF

j_call: TRBJ2-2
clone_size: -
v_call: TRBV4-1
cdr3_length: 16
d_call: -
cdr3_nt: TGCGCCAGCAGCCAGTCGATCAGGGGTTCGACCGGGGAGCTGTTTTTT
cdr3_aa: CASSQSIRGSTGELFF

j_call: TRBJ1-1
clone_size: few
v_call: TRBV2
cdr3_length: 14
d_call: TRBD1
cdr3_nt: TGTGCCAGCAGTGAAGCTCACAGGGGGCTTTCGGCTTTCTTT
cdr3_aa: CASSEAHRGLSAFF

j_call: TRBJ2-7
clone_size: -
v_call: TRBV25-1
cdr3_length: 14
d_call: TRBD1
cdr3_nt: TGTGCCGTTTCGAAACAGGGGCCCACCTACGAGCAGTACTTC
cdr3_aa: CAVSKQGPTYEQYF

j_call: TRBJ2-5
clone_size: -
v_call: TRBV15
cdr3_length: 15
d_call: -
cdr3_nt: TGTGCCACCAGCAGAGATAACGAGGGTAAAGAGACCCAGTACTTC
cdr3_aa: CATSRDNEGKETQYF

j_call: TRBJ1-3
clone_size: -
v_call: TRBV27
cdr3_length: 20
d_call: -
cdr3_nt: TGTGCCAACACCCCCCCAGGGGCTCGAACAGGGACTATCTCTGGAAACACCATATATTTT
cdr3_aa: CANTPPGARTGTISGNTIYF

j_call: TRBJ2-5
clone_size: -
v_call: TRBV11-1
cdr3_length: 17
d_call: -
cdr3_nt: TGTGCCAGCAGCGGACGACGATCGGACGGGGTTCGAGAGACCCAGTACTTC
cdr3_aa: CASSGRRSDGVRETQYF

j_call: TRBJ1-4
clone_size: -
v_call: TRBV7-8
cdr3_length: 15
d_call: -
cdr3_nt: TGTGCCAGCAGCTTACGTTCACAACCTAATGAAAAACTGTTTTTT
cdr3_aa: CASSLRSQPNEKLFF

j_call: TRBJ1-1
clone_size: -
v_call: TRBV2
cdr3_length: 13
d_call: -
cdr3_nt: TGTGCCAGCAGTGATCTGGGAGCCACTGAAGCTTTCTTT
cdr3_aa: CASSDLGATEAFF

j_call: TRBJ1-2
clone_size: -
v_call: TRBV7-2
cdr3_length: 16
d_call: TRBD1
cdr3_nt: TGTGCCAGCAGCTTGAATACGATAGGGGGCGCCCGTGGCTACACCTTC
cdr3_aa: CASSLNTIGGARGYTF

j_call: TRBJ1-1
clone_size: once
v_call: TRBV29-1
cdr3_length: 14
d_call: -
cdr3_nt: TGCAGCGTTGATGAGAGGGAGGTAGGGACTGAAGCCTTCTTT
cdr3_aa: CSVDEREVGTEAFF